This is a list of T cell receptor beta chains from one sample in a study of T cells after yellow fever vaccination. MiXCR, run by TCRdb on the 5' RACE reads, gives a single entry per CDR3 protein. The sample has 120,000 or so distinct CDR3 sequences; approximately 8.4% are singletons. Sequencing was performed on CD8+ T cells sorted from PBMCs, taken on the day of the yellow fever booster vaccination. These TCRs come from a man aged 18 to 29 who received the YFV17D yellow fever vaccine. The CDR3 runs from the conserved cysteine through the conserved F or W. A D gene is named only where the DNA matches it firmly. Clone size is not always given. Where it is, it says once, few, many or a class for expanded clones.

V gene,J gene,D gene,clone size,CDR3 DNA,CDR3 protein
TRBV6-5,TRBJ2-3,.,.,TGTGCCAGCAGTTACTCGAAGAGCACAGATACGCAGTATTTT,CASSYSKSTDTQYF
TRBV5-6,TRBJ2-1,.,few,TGTGCCAGCAGGGAGGGACAAAGAGCCGGGAATGAGCAGTTCTTC,CASREGQRAGNEQFF
TRBV6-5,TRBJ1-3,.,.,TGTGCCAGCAGTTACCAGGTGGATCCCCTTTACTCTGGAAACACCATATATTTT,CASSYQVDPLYSGNTIYF
TRBV7-8,TRBJ1-5,.,few,TGTGCCAGCAGCTCGGAACTTAGCAATCAGCCCCAGCATTTT,CASSSELSNQPQHF
TRBV7-3,TRBJ2-1,.,few,TGTGCCAGCAGCTTATCGGGGGGCAATTACAATGAGCAGTTCTTC,CASSLSGGNYNEQFF
TRBV4-1,TRBJ2-2,.,.,TGCGCCAGCAGCCAAGATCCAGGGTCCGGGGAGCTGTTTTTT,CASSQDPGSGELFF
TRBV29-1,TRBJ2-2,TRBD2,.,TGCAGCGTTGAAACGGGGGGGACCGGGGAGCTGTTTTTT,CSVETGGTGELFF
TRBV30,TRBJ2-5,TRBD1,few,TGTGCCTGGAACAGGGGTGGGGAGACCCAGTACTTC,CAWNRGGETQYF
TRBV9,TRBJ2-3,.,.,TGTGCCAGCAGCGTAGAATCTTGGCCGCGGAGTACGCAGTATTTT,CASSVESWPRSTQYF
TRBV20-1,TRBJ2-5,.,.,TGCAGTGCCCTAACAACCCCGGAGACCCAGTACTTC,CSALTTPETQYF
TRBV3-1,TRBJ1-5,.,few,TGTGCCAGCAGCCAAGATTCCGAGACAGACTTTTATAGCAATCAGCCCCAGCATTTT,CASSQDSETDFYSNQPQHF
TRBV7-9,TRBJ2-1,TRBD1,many,TGTGCCAGCAGTTGGACAGGGGGTACCAACAATGAGCAGTTCTTC,CASSWTGGTNNEQFF
TRBV6-5,TRBJ2-2,.,few,TGTGCCAGCACCCTCCTAGGTGACACCGGGGAGCTGTTTTTT,CASTLLGDTGELFF
TRBV4-1,TRBJ1-4,TRBD1,.,TGCGCCAGCAGCCACTACCTCGTGACAGGGGATGAAAAACTGTTTTTT,CASSHYLVTGDEKLFF
TRBV7-9,TRBJ1-1,.,.,TGTGCCAGCAGCTTAGCGACTGGACTTCTTGCTGAAGCTTTCTTT,CASSLATGLLAEAFF
TRBV21-1,TRBJ2-1,.,many,TGTGCCAGCAGCATACGGTCATGGGGTACAGGTGAGCAGTTCTTC,CASSIRSWGTGEQFF
TRBV5-8,TRBJ1-5,.,.,TGTGCCAGCAGCTACTCTTCCAATCAGCCCCAGCATTTT,CASSYSSNQPQHF
TRBV7-2,TRBJ1-5,TRBD1,.,TGTGCCAGCAGCTTATGGACAGGGGGAGGTCAGCCCCAGCATTTT,CASSLWTGGGQPQHF